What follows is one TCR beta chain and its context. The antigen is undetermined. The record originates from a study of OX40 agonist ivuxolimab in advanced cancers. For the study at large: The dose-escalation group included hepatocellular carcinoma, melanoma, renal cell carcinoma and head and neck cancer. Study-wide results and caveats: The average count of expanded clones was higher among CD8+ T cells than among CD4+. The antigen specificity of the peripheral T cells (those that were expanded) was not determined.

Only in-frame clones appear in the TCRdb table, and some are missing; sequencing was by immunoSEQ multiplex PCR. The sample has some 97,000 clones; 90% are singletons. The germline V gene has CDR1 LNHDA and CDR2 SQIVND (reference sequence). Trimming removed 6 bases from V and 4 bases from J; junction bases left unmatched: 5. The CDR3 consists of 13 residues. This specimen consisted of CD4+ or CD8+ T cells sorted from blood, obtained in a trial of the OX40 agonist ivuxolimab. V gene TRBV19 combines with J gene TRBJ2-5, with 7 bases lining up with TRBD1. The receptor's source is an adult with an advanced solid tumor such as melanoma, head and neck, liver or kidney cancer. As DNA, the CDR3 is TGTGCCAGTAGAGAAGGGGGCCGAGAGACCCAGTACTTC. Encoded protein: CASREGGRETQYF.